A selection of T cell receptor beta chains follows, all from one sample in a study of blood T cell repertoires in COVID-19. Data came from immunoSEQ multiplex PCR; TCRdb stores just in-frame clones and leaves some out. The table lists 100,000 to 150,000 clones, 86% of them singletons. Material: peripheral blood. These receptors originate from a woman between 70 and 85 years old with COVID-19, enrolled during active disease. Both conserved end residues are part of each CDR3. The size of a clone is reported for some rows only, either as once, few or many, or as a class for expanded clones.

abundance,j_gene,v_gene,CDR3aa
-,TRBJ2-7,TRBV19,CASSLRWNGDEQYF
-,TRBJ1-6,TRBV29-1,CSAMSSYNSPLHF
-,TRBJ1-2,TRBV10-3,CAITEGQGQGYTF
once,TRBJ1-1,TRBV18,CASSPLTGPGAEAFF
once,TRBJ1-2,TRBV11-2,CASSLGGPHTF
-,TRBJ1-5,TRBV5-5,CASSPRGPMGQHF
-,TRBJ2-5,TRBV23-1,CASSQSGGRARETQYF
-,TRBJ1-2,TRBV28,CASSPLQAFYGYTF
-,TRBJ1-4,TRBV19,CASSAQANEKLFF
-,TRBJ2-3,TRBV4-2,CASSRRGTTLSFSSTDTQYF
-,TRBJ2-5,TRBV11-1,CASSLNTGGGDAQYF
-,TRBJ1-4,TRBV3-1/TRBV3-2,CASTEGSNVKLFF
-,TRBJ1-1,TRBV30,CAWGTGGPEAFF
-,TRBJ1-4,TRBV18,CASSPFQGAGKLFF
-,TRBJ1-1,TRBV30,CAWRSAGFGAFF
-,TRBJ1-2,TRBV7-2,CASSLEWDTYGYTF
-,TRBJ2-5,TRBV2,CASKQAGVIKETQYF
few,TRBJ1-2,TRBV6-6,CASSYSGTGNLDGYTF
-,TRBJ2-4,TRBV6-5,CASRGQQNIQYF
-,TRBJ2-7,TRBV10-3,CAISGGDRPPYEQYF
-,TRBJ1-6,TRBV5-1,CASSPDWSGPLHF
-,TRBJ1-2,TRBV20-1,CSASRDRGNYGYTF
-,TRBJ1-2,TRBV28,CASSFPTLTGTNYGYTF
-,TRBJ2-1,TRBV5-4,CASSLGGAGESYNEQFF
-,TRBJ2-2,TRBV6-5,CASSYSSGNTGELFF
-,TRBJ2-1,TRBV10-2,CASIPGQGASEQFF
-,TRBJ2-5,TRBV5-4,CASSLASWWDSAQETQYF
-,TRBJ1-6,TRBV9,CASSVRAAGPNSPLHF
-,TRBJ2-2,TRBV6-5,CASSPTGATGELFF
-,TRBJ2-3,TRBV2,CASGGLAGGFTDTQYF
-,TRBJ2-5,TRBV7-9,CASSSAGTHQETQYF
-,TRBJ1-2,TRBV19,CASSIGQGAAGYTF
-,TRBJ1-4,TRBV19,CASSATGSGNEKLFF
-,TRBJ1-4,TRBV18,CASSPGEKLFF
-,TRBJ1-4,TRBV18,CASSPPGATNEKLFF
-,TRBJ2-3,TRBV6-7,CASGHSGGDDTQYF
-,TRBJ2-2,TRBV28,CASSGRTSGPGTGELFF
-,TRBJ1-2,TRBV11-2,CASSFTRDFYGYTF
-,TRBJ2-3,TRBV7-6,CASSSRQDGADTQYF
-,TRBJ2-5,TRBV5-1,CASSLGLAGGLTQYF
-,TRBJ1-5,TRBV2,CASSESGISSNQPQHF
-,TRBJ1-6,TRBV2,CASGQGHSPLHF
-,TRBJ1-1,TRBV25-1,CASRGTGGTEAFF
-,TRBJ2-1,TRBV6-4,CASSLDFRQGDEQFF
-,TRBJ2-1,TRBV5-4,CASSFAGGVNEQFF
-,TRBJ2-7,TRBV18,CASSLSDSPNYEQYF
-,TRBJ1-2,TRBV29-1,CSVEGRDRGQPF
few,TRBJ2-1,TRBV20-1,CSASRFVSGGYYNEQFF
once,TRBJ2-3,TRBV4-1,CASSQASPGLAGGPDTQYF